This TCR beta chain was identified in a study of cytomegalovirus exposure and HLA in healthy donors. The wider study: Earlier, 100 million or so unique TCR beta sequences were recovered from 200 million or so T cells by an analysis.

This PCR relied on a set of 60 Vbeta primers and 13 Jbeta primers. Libraries were prepared by immunoSEQ multiplex PCR; TCRdb keeps only in-frame clonotypes and omits some of them. The sample has over 80,000 clones, approximately 64% seen once. Comments on this clone: Its antigen is unknown.

General observations from the study: In vitro, three CMV-associated chains proved specific for CMV antigens. A later analysis showed that HLA-associated TCR beta chains had undergone more clonal expansion than equally common others. Certain indistinguishable V segments, among them TRBV6-2 and TRBV6-3, were excluded.

The V and J ends lost 3 bases and 8 bases respectively, with 14 bases between them. The CDR3 sequence is 15 residues long. Germline CDR1 LNHNV, CDR2 YYDKDF (reference sequence). The sequence was obtained from a boy younger than 18 in good health and CMV-seropositive. Sequenced material: PBMCs. The genes are TRBV15 and TRBJ1-6, with D perhaps matching TRBD1 (5 bases). CDR3 DNA: TGTGCCACCAGCAGTTTGGGGCCGGTAGATTCACCCCTCCACTTT. This encodes CATSSLGPVDSPLHF.